Below are 25 T cell receptor beta chains sequenced from a single sample in a study of cytomegalovirus exposure and HLA in healthy donors. PCR was performed using 60 Vbeta and 13 Jbeta primers. Sequencing used immunoSEQ multiplex PCR; TCRdb keeps in-frame clones, though not all of them. Of about 200,000 clones in the sample, roughly 84% were seen once. Sequencing was performed on PBMCs. These receptors all come from a man aged 45 to 65 in good health and CMV-seronegative.

The rearrangement uses TRBV11-3 and TRBJ2-1; D unclear. Trimming removed 0 bases at V and 0 bases at J, with 12 bases between. The V gene's germline CDR1 is SGHNT and CDR2 YENEEA. The CDR3 contains 17 residues. CDR3 protein: CASSLDLGFGSYNEQFF. The CDR3 DNA reads TGTGCCAGCAGCTTAGATTTGGGCTTTGGCTCCTACAATGAGCAGTTCTTC.

The chain combines TRBV11-2 with TRBJ2-7; TRBD1 is a possible D gene (6 bases). Germline CDR1 reads SGHAT; CDR2 reads FQNNGV. The CDR3 covers 13 residues. Deletions cut 6 bases from V and 5 bases from J, with 14 bases between. CDR3 region: CASRQGLYNEQYF. Written as DNA, the CDR3 is TGTGCCAGCAGACAGGGATTGTACAACGAGCAGTACTTC.

With respect to this clone: Other DNA sequences in this sample translate to the same CDR3. The chain carries TRBV5-1 and TRBJ2-1; 11 bases fit TRBD2. V lost 4 bases to trimming and J lost 0 bases; unmatched junction nucleotides: 3. The CDR3 is made up of 16 amino acids. Per germline, CDR1 SGHRS and CDR2 YFSETQ. This CDR3 reads CASSLGLAGSYNEQFF. DNA of the CDR3: TGCGCCAGCAGCCTAGGACTAGCGGGCTCCTACAATGAGCAGTTCTTC.

The chain uses TRBV5-1 and TRBJ2-7, with 7 nucleotides matching TRBD2. With V trimmed by 3 bases and J by 2 bases, 8 bases remained unmatched. Germline CDR1 reads SGHRS; CDR2 reads YFSETQ. CDR3 size: 15 residues. CDR3 loop: CASSSPTSWTYEQYF. The CDR3 nucleotides read TGCGCCAGCAGCTCCCCGACTAGCTGGACCTACGAGCAGTACTTC.

The chain's CDR3 is CASSRLAGDLGYEQFF. Here the CDR3 DNA reads TGTGCCAGCAGTCGACTAGCGGGAGACCTAGGTTATGAGCAGTTCTTC. V is TRBV6-4 and J is TRBJ2-1; TRBD2 matches 12 bases. J gave up 8 bases and V 5 bases, and 10 bases lay outside the gene matches. Germline assignment: CDR1 MRHNA and CDR2 SNTAGT. The CDR3 is 16 amino acids.

This rearrangement joins TRBV11-2 to TRBJ2-3; TRBD2 matches at 11 bases. There are 15 residues in the CDR3. V shed 3 bases and J 5 bases; nucleotides not matched to a gene: 4. Per germline, CDR1 SGHAT and CDR2 FQNNGV. CDR3 bases: TGTGCCAGCAGCTTTAGCGGGAGGGCCGGAGATACGCAGTATTTT. This gives the protein CASSFSGRAGDTQYF. Together with reference TRBV11-2 and TRBJ2-3, the CDR3 gives the full variable domain: EAGVAQSPRYKIIEKRQSVAFWCNPISGHATLYWYQQILGQGPKLLIQFQNNGVVDDSQLPKDRFSAERLKGVDSTLKIQPAKLEDSAVYLCASSFSGRAGDTQYFGPGTRLTVL.

V usage is TRBV5-1 and J usage is TRBJ2-1; 10 bases fit TRBD2. Germline CDR1 SGHRS, CDR2 YFSETQ. J lost 3 bases, V lost 5 bases, and 5 bases had no gene match. The CDR3 totals 15 residues. The CDR3 sequence is CASRAGTSDYNEQFF. The CDR3 nucleotides are TGCGCCAGCAGGGCCGGGACTAGCGACTACAATGAGCAGTTCTTC.

In this sample, this clone turned up a few times. The chain is built from TRBV5-6 and TRBJ2-5; 13 bases agree with TRBD2. Per germline, CDR1 SGHDT and CDR2 YYEEEE. V lost 4 bases to trimming and J lost 3 bases; unmatched junction nucleotides: 3. CDR3 length: 15 amino acids. This CDR3 reads CASSIGLAGEETQYF. The CDR3 bases are TGTGCCAGCAGCATTGGACTAGCGGGAGAAGAGACCCAGTACTTC.

This chain links TRBV28 with TRBJ1-3; the D gene is possibly TRBD1 (6 bases). Trimming shortened V by 4 bases and J by 3 bases, and 13 bases separated the two germline ends. Looked up from germline, CDR1 is MDHEN and CDR2 is SYDVKM. The CDR3 runs to 15 residues. The CDR3, as DNA: TGTGCCAGCAGTTCGGCAGGGGCTGGTGGAAACACCATATATTTT. Translating gives CASSSAGAGGNTIYF.

The gene calls are TRBV6-6 and TRBJ2-5; TRBD2 aligns across 7 bases. CDR3 size: 15 residues. V dropped 2 bases and J dropped 5; count of bases not matched to a gene: 8. The V gene's germline CDR1 is MNHNY and CDR2 SVGAGI (reference sequence). The chain's CDR3 is CASSYGAGAGETQYF. The CDR3 nucleotides read TGTGCCAGCAGTTACGGGGCGGGAGCGGGGGAGACCCAGTACTTC.

This clone was found once. The CDR3 nucleotides are TGTGCCAGCAGTCCACAGGACAGACCCACCTACGAGCAGTACTTC. Its translation: CASSPQDRPTYEQYF. The V gene is TRBV28, the J gene TRBJ2-7, with a possible D match to TRBD1 (6 bases). The germline V gene has CDR1 MDHEN and CDR2 SYDVKM. Trimming left V 5 bases short and J 2 bases short, with 16 bases between. CDR3 length: 15 amino acids.

The chain employs TRBV15 and TRBJ1-2, with D possibly being TRBD1 (5 bases). This CDR3 region has 14 residues. V dropped 0 bases and J dropped 4 bases, with 9 bases sitting between them. Germline CDR1 and CDR2: LNHNV and YYDKDF (reference sequence). For the CDR3, the DNA is TGTGCCACCAGCAGAGATGGGGGAGGCTATGGCTACACCTTC. This codes for CATSRDGGGYGYTF. The variable domain in full, completed from reference TRBV15 and TRBJ1-2, reads DAMVIQNPRYQVTQFGKPVTLSCSQTLNHNVMYWYQQKSSQAPKLLFHYYDKDFNNEADTPDNFQSRRPNTSFCFLDIRSPGLGDTAMYLCATSRDGGGYGYTFGSGTRLTVV.

The chain links TRBV30 to TRBJ1-5, with D uncertain. V lost 5 bases, J lost 0 bases, and 14 bases lay in between. The CDR3 length is 15 residues. Germline V gene sequence: CDR1 GTSNPN, CDR2 SVGIG (reference sequence). The CDR3 is CAWRGNLNSNQPQHF. In DNA, the CDR3 is TGTGCCTGGCGAGGAAATTTGAATAGCAATCAGCCCCAGCATTTT. Drawing the rest from reference TRBV30 and TRBJ1-5, the complete variable domain is SQTIHQWPATLVQPVGSPLSLECTVEGTSNPNLYWYRQAAGRGLQLLFYSVGIGQISSEVPQNLSASRPQDRQFILSSKKLLLSDSGFYLCAWRGNLNSNQPQHFGDGTRLSIL.

The chain links TRBV5-4 to TRBJ1-4; D is unresolved. This CDR3 spans 15 amino acids. The V gene's germline CDR1 is SGHNT and CDR2 YYREEE (reference sequence). Trimming removed 0 bases at V and 8 bases at J, with 14 bases between. CDR3 amino acids: CASSLGVQAEEKLFF. The CDR3 DNA reads as TGTGCCAGCAGCTTGGGTGTGCAGGCAGAGGAAAAACTGTTTTTT.

The chain employs TRBV5-8 and TRBJ2-1, with 12 bases identical to TRBD2. V gave up 9 bases and J gave up 0 bases; unmatched junction bases: 4. Germline assignment: CDR1 SGHTS and CDR2 YDEGEE. This CDR3 has 15 amino acids. The CDR3 here is CANLAGGSSYNEQFF. The DNA of the CDR3 is TGTGCCAATCTAGCGGGAGGGAGCTCCTACAATGAGCAGTTCTTC.

The chain uses TRBV7-9 and TRBJ2-7, with a possible D match to TRBD1 (7 bases). The V gene lost 5 bases and the J gene lost 0 bases, with 20 bases spanning the gap. CDR1 is SEHNR, CDR2 FQNEAQ, per germline (reference sequence). The CDR3 extends over 17 amino acids. The CDR3 protein is CASSDRDPRGGSYEQYF. CDR3 nucleotide sequence: TGTGCCAGCAGCGACAGGGACCCCAGGGGAGGCTCCTACGAGCAGTACTTC.

A few counts support this clone. The chain employs TRBV5-1 and TRBJ1-1; possibly TRBD1 for D (5 bases). Per the germline V gene, CDR1 is SGHRS and CDR2 is YFSETQ. This CDR3 spans 15 amino acids. V lost 0 bases, J lost 0 bases, and 9 bases lay in between. CDR3 region: CASSLEEGLNTEAFF. The CDR3 DNA reads TGCGCCAGCAGCTTGGAGGAGGGGCTGAACACTGAAGCTTTCTTT. Based on the CDR3 plus reference TRBV5-1 and TRBJ1-1, the full variable domain is KAGVTQTPRYLIKTRGQQVTLSCSPISGHRSVSWYQQTPGQGLQFLFEYFSETQRNKGNFPGRFSGRQFSNSRSEMNVSTLELGDSALYLCASSLEEGLNTEAFFGQGTRLTVV.

The chain's CDR3 is CASSERTSGIGEQFF. In DNA form, the CDR3 reads TGTGCCAGCAGTGAAAGGACTAGCGGGATCGGTGAGCAGTTCTTC. The rearrangement joins TRBV6-1 to TRBJ2-1; 12 positions match TRBD2. CDR3 size: 15 residues. Germline CDR1 is MNHNS and CDR2 is SASEGT. The trim removed 2 bases at V and 9 bases at J, leaving 5 bases unmatched.

This chain connects TRBV27 to TRBJ2-1; D may be TRBD2 (7 bases). Trimming pared 3 bases from V and 4 bases from J, leaving 10 bases between. CDR1 is MNHEY, CDR2 SMNVEV, per germline (reference sequence). The CDR3 spans 14 residues. CDR3 sequence reads: CASSLGGAYNEQFF. Written as DNA, the CDR3 is TGTGCCAGCAGTTTGGGGGGGGCGTACAATGAGCAGTTCTTC.

The sample holds one count of this clone. The chain couples TRBV6-5 to TRBJ2-3; 10 bases line up with TRBD2. V lost 6 bases and J lost 1; bases outside the gene matches: 4. Germline CDR1 MNHEY, CDR2 SVGAGI. This CDR3 region has 15 residues. The CDR3 nucleotides read TGTGCCAGCAGACTAGCGGGGACAGGCACAGATACGCAGTATTTT. This encodes CASRLAGTGTDTQYF.

The rearrangement uses TRBV28 and TRBJ1-5; 7 bases align to TRBD1. Looked up from germline, CDR1 is MDHEN and CDR2 is SYDVKM. The CDR3 has 13 amino acids. V was clipped by 4 bases and J by 7 bases; unmatched bases: 4. CDR3 bases: TGTGCCAGCAGTTCACAGGGGAGACAGCCCCAGCATTTT. This translates into CASSSQGRQPQHF.

The chain carries TRBV30 and TRBJ1-2, with D possibly matching TRBD1 (6 bases). CDR1 and CDR2 (germline): GTSNPN, SVGIG (reference sequence). The CDR3 totals 13 residues. V lost 5 bases and J lost 8, with 18 bases in between. CDR3: CAWQGQGLRGYTF. The CDR3 nucleotides read TGTGCCTGGCAGGGGCAGGGGCTGAGAGGCTACACCTTC.

The chain couples TRBV6-5 to TRBJ2-6; D not resolved. Germline V gives CDR1 MNHEY, CDR2 SVGAGI. The CDR3 length is 14 residues. V shed 5 bases and J shed 1 base, with 6 bases lying between them. The CDR3 coding sequence is TGTGCCAGCAGTGGCTGGTCTGGGGCCAACGTCCTGACTTTC. Protein: CASSGWSGANVLTF.

The chain couples TRBV5-4 to TRBJ1-2; 10 bases match TRBD1. Germline CDR1 and CDR2: SGHNT and YYREEE (reference sequence). This CDR3 region has 17 residues. V was clipped by 4 bases and J by 3 bases; unmatched bases: 12. The CDR3 DNA sequence: TGTGCCAGCAGCCCTCTACCGGGACAGGGGAGTGACTATGGCTACACCTTC. It is translated as CASSPLPGQGSDYGYTF.

The chain employs TRBV27 and TRBJ1-4; the D gene is possibly TRBD1 (6 bases). This CDR3 comprises 16 residues. Trimming cost V 2 bases and J 3 bases, with 13 bases left between them. CDR1 MNHEY and CDR2 SMNVEV come from the germline V gene (reference sequence). CDR3 in DNA: TGTGCCAGCAGTTTAAAGCCGGACAGCCCTAATGAAAAACTGTTTTTT. Residues: CASSLKPDSPNEKLFF.